This T cell receptor (beta chain) stems from a study of shared T cell receptors in the human thymus. V was shortened by 1 base and J by 1 base, with 10 bases between the two germline ends. Germline values: CDR1 SNHLY, CDR2 FYNNEI. This CDR3 region has 16 residues. Sequencing used immunoSEQ multiplex PCR; TCRdb keeps in-frame clones, though not all of them. Of roughly 410,000 clones in the sample, 95% are singletons; the top ten hold approximately 0.02%. The sequence derives from a human donor. J is TRBJ1-4 and V is TRBV2, with a possible D match to TRBD1 (6 bases). The specimen sequenced was thymocytes. The CDR3 is CASSEVGRGTNEKLFF. The CDR3 DNA is TGTGCCAGCAGTGAAGTTGGCAGGGGAACTAATGAAAAACTGTTTTTT.